This passage covers 29 T cell receptor beta chains from one sample sequenced in a study of cytotoxic CD8 clonotypes in ibrutinib-treated CLL. Method: immunoSEQ multiplex PCR; TCRdb's copy keeps in-frame clones and lacks some. The sample includes 53,000 or so clones, about 54% of them seen just once. This specimen was PBMCs, taken at disease progression, from a patient treated with ibrutinib. These receptors were taken from a human donor with chronic lymphocytic leukemia.

This clone was seen repeatedly, ten times or more. The chain uses TRBV25-1 and TRBJ2-5, with D hard to call. With 4 bases removed from V and 7 bases from J, the gap between germline ends came to 4 bases. The CDR3 is made up of 10 amino acids. In germline, CDR1 is MGHDK, CDR2 SYGVNS. Written as DNA, the CDR3 is TGTGCCAGCAGTGCTGGGACCCAGTACTTC. It codes for CASSAGTQYF.

The chain joins TRBV11-3 to TRBJ2-7; 7 bases are a match to TRBD2. Germline loops: CDR1 SGHNT, CDR2 YENEEA. The CDR3 sequence is 13 residues long. V shed 4 bases and J 6 bases; nucleotides not matched to a gene: 6. CDR3 DNA sequence: TGTGCCAGCAGCTCCGACCAGCGGGGCGAGCAGTACTTC. The encoded protein is CASSSDQRGEQYF.

J is TRBJ1-3 and V is TRBV5-1; D is unresolved. CDR3 length equals 13 residues. Trimming shortened V by 2 bases and J by 0 bases, and 3 bases separated the two germline ends. CDR1 and CDR2 from the germline V gene are SGHRS and YFSETQ. CDR3 nucleotides: TGCGCCAGCAGCTTAAGCTCTGGAAACACCATATATTTT. Translation gives CASSLSSGNTIYF.

This clone has more than one count but fewer than ten. The rearrangement uses TRBV4-3 and TRBJ1-2; D gene unclear. CDR3 size: 13 residues. Trimming cost V 3 bases and J 4 bases, with 9 bases left between them. Germline CDR1 and CDR2: LGHNA and YSLEER. This chain's CDR3 is CASSQDLSYGYTF. The CDR3 nucleotides read TGCGCCAGCAGCCAGGACCTATCCTATGGCTACACCTTC.

The chain links TRBV6-5 to TRBJ2-2, with no clear D. CDR3 length equals 13 residues. V dropped 8 bases and J dropped 6 bases, with 13 bases sitting between them. Germline-derived CDR1 and CDR2 are MNHEY and SVGAGI. Here the CDR3 DNA reads TGTGCCAGCCGAATGCCTGCCGCCGGGGAGCTGTTTTTT. Protein product: CASRMPAAGELFF.

V usage is TRBV6-5 and J usage is TRBJ1-2; a possible D gene is TRBD1 (5 bases). The CDR3 runs to 16 residues. Germline CDR1 MNHEY, CDR2 SVGAGI. V was cut by 0 bases and J by 2 bases, with 13 bases left in between. The CDR3 DNA follows: TGTGCCAGCAGTTACTCGGCAATAGGACAAAACTATGGCTACACCTTC. Protein: CASSYSAIGQNYGYTF.

The rearrangement links TRBV30 to TRBJ2-1; D could derive from TRBD1 or TRBD2 (5 bases each). Germline CDR1 is GTSNPN and CDR2 is SVGIG (reference sequence). Deletions cut 1 base from V and 12 bases from J, with 16 bases between. The CDR3 loop spans 13 amino acids. CDR3 residues: CAWSAGTETAQFF. CDR3 in DNA: TGTGCCTGGAGTGCCGGGACGGAAACGGCGCAGTTCTTC. The entire variable domain, with the rest obtained from reference TRBV30 and TRBJ2-1, is as follows: SQTIHQWPATLVQPVGSPLSLECTVEGTSNPNLYWYRQAAGRGLQLLFYSVGIGQISSEVPQNLSASRPQDRQFILSSKKLLLSDSGFYLCAWSAGTETAQFFGPGTRLTVL.

V and J are TRBV12-5 and TRBJ2-5; D remains ambiguous. The V gene's germline CDR1 is LGHNT and CDR2 FRNRAP. The V end was cut by 3 bases, the J end by 7 bases, with 9 bases between. The CDR3 is made up of 12 amino acids. For the CDR3, the DNA is TGTGCTAGTGGTTTAATCTCCGGGACCCAGTACTTC. It encodes CASGLISGTQYF.

This clone was recorded a few times. The chain employs TRBV4-2 and TRBJ1-5, with D possibly being TRBD1 (5 bases). V was shortened by 0 bases and J by 7 bases, with 13 bases between the two germline ends. Germline V gene lookup returns CDR1 LGHNA and CDR2 YNFKEQ. This CDR3 spans 15 amino acids. The CDR3 coding sequence is TGTGCCAGCAGCCAAGAAGGGAGGAAGGGGCAGCCCCAGCATTTT. Amino acids: CASSQEGRKGQPQHF.

In its sample, this clone was seen a few times. This rearrangement joins TRBV7-8 to TRBJ2-7; 7 bases align to TRBD2. CDR1 SGHVS and CDR2 FQNEAQ come from the germline V gene. CDR3 length: 15 amino acids. V trimming: 0 bases; J trimming: 1 base; junction bases outside the gene matches: 3. CDR3 amino acids: CASSLAGTTSYEQYF. In DNA, the CDR3 is TGTGCCAGCAGCTTAGCGGGGACTACTTCCTACGAGCAGTACTTC. Together with reference TRBV7-8 and TRBJ2-7, the CDR3 gives the full variable domain: GAGVSQSPRYKVAKRGQDVALRCDPISGHVSLFWYQQALGQGPEFLTYFQNEAQLDKSGLPSDRFFAERPEGSVSTLKIQRTQQEDSAVYLCASSLAGTTSYEQYFGPGTRLTVT.

The CDR3 DNA follows: TGTGCCAGTGCTCCAGCGGGGGGCCGCTCCTACGAGCAGTACTTC. This translates into CASAPAGGRSYEQYF. V and J are TRBV2 and TRBJ2-7, with 9 bases identical to TRBD2. Per germline, CDR1 SNHLY and CDR2 FYNNEI. The CDR3 spans 15 residues. V shed 9 bases and J 0 bases; nucleotides not matched to a gene: 9. The full variable domain, rest sourced from reference TRBV2 and TRBJ2-7, is EPEVTQTPSHQVTQMGQEVILRCVPISNHLYFYWYRQILGQKVEFLVSFYNNEISEKSEIFDDQFSVERPDGSNFTLKIRSTKLEDSAMYFCASAPAGGRSYEQYFGPGTRLTVT.

The chain carries TRBV19 and TRBJ2-2; 8 nucleotides agree with TRBD1. Looked up from germline, CDR1 is LNHDA and CDR2 is SQIVND (reference sequence). CDR3 size: 16 residues. V shed 6 bases, J shed 3 bases, and the junction held 9 bases outside the gene matches. CDR3 amino acids: CASSPGTGGYTGELFF. CDR3 in DNA: TGTGCCAGTAGCCCAGGCACAGGGGGGTACACCGGGGAGCTGTTTTTT.

The rearrangement uses TRBV7-9 and TRBJ2-3, with 9 bases identical to TRBD1. The CDR3 length is 14 residues. Trimming cost V 6 bases and J 1 base; bases outside gene matches: 2. The germline V gene encodes CDR1 SEHNR and CDR2 FQNEAQ (reference sequence). CDR3 in amino acids: CASSRQGGTDTQYF. The DNA of the CDR3 is TGTGCCAGCAGTCGACAGGGGGGCACAGATACGCAGTATTTT.

The chain uses TRBV29-1 and TRBJ2-7; 12 positions agree with TRBD2. The trim removed 3 bases at V and 0 bases at J, leaving 9 bases unmatched. This CDR3 comprises 17 residues. Germline CDR1 SQVTM, CDR2 ANQGSEA. DNA of the CDR3: TGCAGCGTTGACGGACTAGCGGGATCCGGCAGCTCCTACGAGCAGTACTTC. This encodes CSVDGLAGSGSSYEQYF.

The chain has TRBV27 and TRBJ2-7; no definite D call. This CDR3 has 14 residues. Germline-derived CDR1 and CDR2 are MNHEY and SMNVEV (reference sequence). V was pared by 3 bases and J by 5 bases, with 14 bases between. The CDR3, as DNA: TGTGCCAGCAGTTTGTCTAGTCATTTCGACGAGCAGTACTTC. This encodes CASSLSSHFDEQYF.

CDR3 in amino acids: CASSIEFGTGLLSQYF. In DNA, the CDR3 is TGTGCCAGTAGTATAGAATTCGGGACAGGGCTGTTAAGTCAGTACTTC. This sequence joins TRBV19 and TRBJ2-7, with 9 bases identical to TRBD1. V shed 0 bases and J 10 bases; nucleotides not matched to a gene: 13. The CDR3 extends over 16 amino acids. Germline loops: CDR1 LNHDA, CDR2 SQIVND (reference sequence).

The chain couples TRBV30 to TRBJ2-3; D gene ambiguous. V lost 3 bases to trimming and J lost 1 base, with 11 bases between them. The CDR3 has 14 residues. Germline V CDR1 and CDR2: GTSNPN, SVGIG (reference sequence). CDR3 nucleotide sequence: TGTGCCTGGAGAACAGCGCCCCGCACAGATACGCAGTATTTT. This encodes CAWRTAPRTDTQYF.

The V gene is TRBV19, the J gene TRBJ1-2; D remains unclear. The CDR3 runs to 11 residues. In germline, CDR1 is LNHDA, CDR2 SQIVND (reference sequence). The V end lost 1 base, the J end lost 10 bases, and 7 bases lay between the germline ends. CDR3 in amino acids: CASSIVTNYTF. The CDR3 DNA is TGTGCCAGTAGTATAGTCACCAACTACACCTTC.

The gene calls are TRBV5-1 and TRBJ2-2; 14 bases are a match to TRBD2. The CDR3 contains 17 residues. Trimming cost V 1 base and J 5 bases; bases outside gene matches: 4. Germline V gene sequence: CDR1 SGHRS, CDR2 YFSETQ. CDR3 in DNA: TGCGCCAGCAGCTTGCCCGGACTAGCGGGGGGAACCGGGGAGCTGTTTTTT. It is translated as CASSLPGLAGGTGELFF.

V and J are TRBV7-9 and TRBJ2-1; D not resolved. From germline, CDR1 is SEHNR and CDR2 FQNEAQ (reference sequence). V was trimmed by 5 bases and J by 4 bases, leaving 18 bases between them. The CDR3 totals 16 residues. The CDR3 coding sequence is TGTGCCAGCAGCCGCCAGAACAGTCTGGAATACAATGAGCAGTTCTTC. Translation gives CASSRQNSLEYNEQFF.

The rearrangement joins TRBV30 to TRBJ1-5, with TRBD1 identical over 7 bases. Germline V gives CDR1 GTSNPN, CDR2 SVGIG (reference sequence). The length of the CDR3 is 13 residues. Losses at the gene ends were 1 base for V and 7 bases for J; bases not matched to a gene: 4. The CDR3: CAWSGQGGQPQHF. The CDR3 DNA is TGTGCCTGGAGTGGTCAGGGGGGCCAGCCCCAGCATTTT.

The V gene is TRBV7-8, the J gene TRBJ1-2; D uncertain. Germline CDR1 SGHVS, CDR2 FQNEAQ. The ends were cut back, 1 base at V and 4 bases at J, with 13 bases in the middle. CDR3 length: 15 residues. CDR3: CASSLGSGKGYGYTF. CDR3 DNA: TGTGCCAGCAGCTTAGGATCGGGGAAGGGCTATGGCTACACCTTC.

As DNA, the CDR3 is TGTGCCAGCAGTCGACAGTTCCAGGACTACGAGCAGTACTTC. This gives the protein CASSRQFQDYEQYF. The chain carries TRBV6-5 and TRBJ2-7; tentatively, D is TRBD1 (5 bases). V lost 5 bases and J 3 bases, leaving 14 bases between the germline ends. Per the germline V gene, CDR1 is MNHEY and CDR2 is SVGAGI. The CDR3 loop spans 14 amino acids.

The chain joins TRBV6-6 to TRBJ2-6; tentatively, D is TRBD1 (6 bases). In germline, CDR1 is MNHNY, CDR2 SVGAGI (reference sequence). This CDR3 comprises 15 residues. The V end lost 5 bases, the J end lost 7 bases, and 15 bases lay between the germline ends. The CDR3 DNA reads TGTGCCAGCAGTAAAGACAGGTATCGTGCCAACGTCCTGACTTTC. Its translation: CASSKDRYRANVLTF.

J is TRBJ1-1 and V is TRBV9, with TRBD1 matching 8 bases. There are 20 residues in the CDR3. CDR1 is SGDLS and CDR2 is YYNGEE in the germline V gene. The V gene end was trimmed by 0 bases and the J gene end by 5 bases; junction bases not matched to a gene: 21. The CDR3 nucleotides are TGTGCCAGCAGCGTAGAGGTGTTGGGTCCGGGCAGGGGGCTAAGGACTGAAGCTTTCTTT. It yields the protein CASSVEVLGPGRGLRTEAFF.

The chain carries TRBV19 and TRBJ2-2; D not resolved. The CDR3 loop spans 14 amino acids. Looked up from germline, CDR1 is LNHDA and CDR2 is SQIVND (reference sequence). V lost 7 bases and J 0 bases, leaving 9 bases between the germline ends. The CDR3 DNA reads as TGTGCCAGTAAGGAGCGCGCGAACACCGGGGAGCTGTTTTTT. This encodes CASKERANTGELFF.

The rearrangement uses TRBV18 and TRBJ2-5; D uncertain. Germline lookup yields CDR1 KGHSH and CDR2 LQKENI. The CDR3 consists of 13 residues. The V gene lost 3 bases and the J gene lost 5 bases, with 10 bases spanning the gap. The CDR3 sequence is CASSPSQPETQYF. The CDR3 DNA reads TGTGCCAGCTCACCCTCCCAACCGGAGACCCAGTACTTC.

There are a few counts of this clone. J is TRBJ2-7 and V is TRBV30, with a tentative D call TRBD2 (5 bases). Trimming pared 0 bases from V and 3 bases from J, leaving 12 bases between. Germline V gives CDR1 GTSNPN, CDR2 SVGIG (reference sequence). This CDR3 region has 14 residues. The CDR3 reads CAWSVGGSFYEQYF. For the CDR3, the DNA is TGTGCCTGGAGTGTAGGAGGCAGTTTCTACGAGCAGTACTTC.

The genes are TRBV5-1 and TRBJ1-5; D is possibly TRBD1 (6 bases). The CDR3 consists of 14 residues. Trimming stripped 1 base from V and 3 bases from J, with 8 bases between. CDR1 is SGHRS and CDR2 is YFSETQ in the germline V gene. The DNA for the CDR3 is TGCGCCAGCAGCTTGCCGGGGGCCAATCAGCCCCAGCATTTT. This encodes CASSLPGANQPQHF. Combining the CDR3 with reference TRBV5-1 and TRBJ1-5 gives the whole variable domain KAGVTQTPRYLIKTRGQQVTLSCSPISGHRSVSWYQQTPGQGLQFLFEYFSETQRNKGNFPGRFSGRQFSNSRSEMNVSTLELGDSALYLCASSLPGANQPQHFGDGTRLSIL.